The 10 T cell receptor beta chains given below trace back to one sample, sequenced in a study of human T cells and chemical hapten exposure. From the RACE reads, TCRdb called clonotypes with MiXCR, one entry per CDR3 protein. The table records about 84,000 distinct CDR3 sequences, 10% to 14% of them present only once. The time point was: patch test 3, about 24 weeks after DPC sensitization. Treatment noted: therapeutic diphenylcyclopropenone sensitization with weekly scalp DPC. Material: whole blood, obtained in connection with sensitization to the hapten diphenylcyclopropenone (DPC). The receptors shown here come from a woman aged 45-59 years with alopecia areata. Some clones in this sample may be carry-over from other donors' samples.

The table lists this clonotype with a few counts. This sequence joins TRBV29-1 and TRBJ1-3; TRBD1 agrees at 7 bases. V gave up 6 bases and J gave up 4 bases; unmatched junction bases: 9. Germline-derived CDR1 and CDR2 are SQVTM and ANQGSEA. The CDR3 has 14 amino acids. The CDR3 nucleotides are TGCAGCGTCGGGACAGACCCTCGGGGAAACACCATATATTTT. Its translation: CSVGTDPRGNTIYF.

This clonotype has more than one count but fewer than ten. The V gene is TRBV9, the J gene TRBJ1-2, with D maybe TRBD1 (6 bases). Trimming took 4 bases from V and 0 from J, leaving 13 bases between them. CDR3 length equals 15 residues. Germline CDR1 reads SGDLS; CDR2 reads YYNGEE. The DNA for the CDR3 is TGTGCCAGCAGCCCGGACAGTTCCTCTAACTATGGCTACACCTTC. The encoded protein is CASSPDSSSNYGYTF.

Only a few counts were recorded for this clonotype. This chain links TRBV3-1 with TRBJ2-4; TRBD2 matches 8 bases. The CDR3 loop spans 14 amino acids. Trimming at V came to 6 bases and at J to 6 bases, leaving 7 bases not matched to a gene. Germline assignment: CDR1 LGHDT and CDR2 YNNKEL (reference sequence). CDR3 protein: CASRGAGVGNIQYF. DNA of the CDR3: TGTGCCAGCAGGGGAGCGGGAGTGGGAAACATTCAGTACTTC.

This clonotype occurred many times. The chain joins TRBV5-4 to TRBJ2-1; 11 nucleotides agree with TRBD1. The CDR3 loop spans 17 amino acids. V shed 4 bases, J shed 8 bases, and the junction held 14 bases outside the gene matches. Germline V gene lookup returns CDR1 SGHNT and CDR2 YYREEE (reference sequence). CDR3 DNA: TGTGCCAGCAGCACAATAACCGGGACAGGGGGAGGGGATGAGCAGTTCTTC. It is translated as CASSTITGTGGGDEQFF.

At least ten counts were recorded for this clonotype. The chain uses TRBV3-1 and TRBJ1-2; D remains ambiguous. The CDR3 totals 15 residues. Trimming removed 0 bases from V and 7 bases from J, with 15 bases in between. Germline V gives CDR1 LGHDT, CDR2 YNNKEL (reference sequence). The CDR3 DNA follows: TGTGCCAGCAGCCAAGATGAGGGAAGATGGAGTGGCTACACCTTC. Its translation: CASSQDEGRWSGYTF.

This clonotype occurred many times. The chain combines TRBV6-5 with TRBJ2-5; 11 bases are a match to TRBD1. Losses at the gene ends were 6 bases for V and 5 bases for J; bases not matched to a gene: 14. The CDR3 is 17 residues long. The germline V gene has CDR1 MNHEY and CDR2 SVGAGI. CDR3 residues: CASSLQTRDRGTETQYF. CDR3 coding DNA: TGTGCCAGCAGCCTACAGACAAGGGACAGGGGGACGGAGACCCAGTACTTC.

This clonotype was recorded many times. This chain links TRBV6-2 or TRBV6-3 with TRBJ2-4; tentatively, D is TRBD1 or TRBD2 (5 bases each). CDR3 length equals 12 residues. The germline V gene has CDR1 MNHEY and CDR2 SVGEGT. Trimming removed 8 bases from V and 8 bases from J, with 13 bases in between. In DNA, the CDR3 is TGTGCCAGCGGGGGAACTCGGGACATTCAGTACTTC. This encodes CASGGTRDIQYF.

The chain combines TRBV7-6 with TRBJ2-1; no clear D. V was pared by 3 bases and J by 9 bases, with 12 bases between. Germline-derived CDR1 and CDR2 are SGHVS and FNYEAQ. The CDR3 extends over 13 amino acids. CDR3 amino acids: CASSFPGSAEQFF. For the CDR3, the DNA is TGTGCCAGCAGCTTTCCGGGCAGCGCTGAGCAGTTCTTC.

The genes are TRBV29-1 and TRBJ2-7, with TRBD1 as a possible D gene (6 bases). The germline V gene has CDR1 SQVTM and CDR2 ANQGSEA. The CDR3 is 12 amino acids. Trimming shortened V by 4 bases and J by 6 bases, and 13 bases separated the two germline ends. The CDR3 sequence is CSVGFGDTEQYF. In DNA, the CDR3 is TGCAGCGTTGGGTTTGGGGACACCGAGCAGTACTTC.

This clonotype was recorded a few times. V gene TRBV19 combines with J gene TRBJ2-7; 9 nucleotides align to TRBD1. This CDR3 comprises 15 residues. The germline CDR1 and CDR2 sequences are LNHDA and SQIVND (reference sequence). Trimming took 5 bases from V and 3 from J; bases not matched to a gene: 8. The CDR3 coding sequence is TGTGCCAGTAGTGTACCGGGACAGGGACACTACGAGCAGTACTTC. Translated: CASSVPGQGHYEQYF. Filled out from reference TRBV19 and TRBJ2-7, the complete variable domain reads DGGITQSPKYLFRKEGQNVTLSCEQNLNHDAMYWYRQDPGQGLRLIYYSQIVNDFQKGDIAEGYSVSREKKESFPLTVTSAQKNPTAFYLCASSVPGQGHYEQYFGPGTRLTVT.